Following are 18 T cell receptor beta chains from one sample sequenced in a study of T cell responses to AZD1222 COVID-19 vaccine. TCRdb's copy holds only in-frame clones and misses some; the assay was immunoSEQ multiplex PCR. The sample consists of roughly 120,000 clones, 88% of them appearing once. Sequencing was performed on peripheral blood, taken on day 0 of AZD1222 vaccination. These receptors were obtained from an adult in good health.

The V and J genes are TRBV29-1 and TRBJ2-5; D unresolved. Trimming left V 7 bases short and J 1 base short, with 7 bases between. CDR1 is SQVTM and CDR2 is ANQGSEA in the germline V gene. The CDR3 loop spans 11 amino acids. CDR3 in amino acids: CSARIQETQYF. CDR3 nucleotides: TGCAGCGCGCGGATCCAAGAGACCCAGTACTTC.

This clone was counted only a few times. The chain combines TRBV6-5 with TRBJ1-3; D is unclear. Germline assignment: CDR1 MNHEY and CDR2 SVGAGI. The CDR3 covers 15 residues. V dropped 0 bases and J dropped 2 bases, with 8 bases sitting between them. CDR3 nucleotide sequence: TGTGCCAGCAGTTACTCGATCTCCACTGGAAACACCATATATTTT. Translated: CASSYSISTGNTIYF.

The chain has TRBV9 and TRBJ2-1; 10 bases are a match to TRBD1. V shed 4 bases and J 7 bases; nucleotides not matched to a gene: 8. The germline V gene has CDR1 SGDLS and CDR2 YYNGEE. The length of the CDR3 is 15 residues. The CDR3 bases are TGTGCCAGCAGCCCCCGGGACAGGGGTTGGAATGAGCAGTTCTTC. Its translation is CASSPRDRGWNEQFF.

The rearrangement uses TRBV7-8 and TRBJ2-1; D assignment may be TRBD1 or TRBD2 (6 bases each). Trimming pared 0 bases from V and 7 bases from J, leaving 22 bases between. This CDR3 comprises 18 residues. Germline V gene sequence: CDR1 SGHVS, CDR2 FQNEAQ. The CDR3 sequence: CASSLASGGGQRANEQFF. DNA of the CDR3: TGTGCCAGCAGCTTAGCCAGCGGAGGGGGTCAGAGGGCAAATGAGCAGTTCTTC.

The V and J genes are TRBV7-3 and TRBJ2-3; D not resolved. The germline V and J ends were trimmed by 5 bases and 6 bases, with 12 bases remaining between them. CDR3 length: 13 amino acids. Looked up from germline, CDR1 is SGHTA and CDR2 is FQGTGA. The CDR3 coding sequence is TGTGCCAGCAGCCCTGGGTATGCTGATACGCAGTATTTT. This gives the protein CASSPGYADTQYF.

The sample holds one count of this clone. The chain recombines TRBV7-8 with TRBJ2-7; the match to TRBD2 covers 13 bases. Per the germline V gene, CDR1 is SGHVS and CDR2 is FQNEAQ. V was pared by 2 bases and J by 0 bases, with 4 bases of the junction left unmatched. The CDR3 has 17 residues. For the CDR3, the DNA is TGTGCCAGCAGCTTAACTAGCGGGAGGGCCGTCTCCTACGAGCAGTACGTC. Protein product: CASSLTSGRAVSYEQYV.

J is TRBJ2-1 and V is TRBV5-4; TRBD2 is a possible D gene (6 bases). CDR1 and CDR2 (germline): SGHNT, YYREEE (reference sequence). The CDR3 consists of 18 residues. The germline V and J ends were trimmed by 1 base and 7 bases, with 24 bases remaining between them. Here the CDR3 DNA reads TGTGCCAGCAGCTTGTTAGGCGGCGGGAAACGGAACGGGAATGAGCAGTTCTTC. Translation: CASSLLGGGKRNGNEQFF.

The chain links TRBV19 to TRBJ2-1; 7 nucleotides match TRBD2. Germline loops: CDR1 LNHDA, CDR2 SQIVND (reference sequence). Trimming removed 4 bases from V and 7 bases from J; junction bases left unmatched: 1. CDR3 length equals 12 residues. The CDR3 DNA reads TGTGCCAGTAGTAATAGCGGGAATGAGCAGTTCTTC. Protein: CASSNSGNEQFF.

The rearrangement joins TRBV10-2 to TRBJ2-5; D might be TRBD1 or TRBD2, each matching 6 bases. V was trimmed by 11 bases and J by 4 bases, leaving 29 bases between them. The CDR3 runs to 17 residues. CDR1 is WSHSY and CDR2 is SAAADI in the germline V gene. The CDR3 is CACWGAGSQVFPETQYF. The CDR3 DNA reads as TGCGCCTGCTGGGGGGCGGGGAGTCAGGTATTCCCAGAGACCCAGTACTTC.

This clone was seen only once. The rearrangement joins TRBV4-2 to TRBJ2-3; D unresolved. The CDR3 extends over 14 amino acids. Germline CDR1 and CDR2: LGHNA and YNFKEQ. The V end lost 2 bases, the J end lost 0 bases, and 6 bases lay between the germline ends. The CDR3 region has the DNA TGTGCCAGCAGCCAACTCCGGAGCACAGATACGCAGTATTTT. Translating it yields CASSQLRSTDTQYF.

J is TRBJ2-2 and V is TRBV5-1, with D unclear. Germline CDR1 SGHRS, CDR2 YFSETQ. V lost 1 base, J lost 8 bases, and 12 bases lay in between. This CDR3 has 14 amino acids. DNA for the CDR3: TGCGCCAGCAGCTTGTTGCTGTCCCCAGGGGAGCTGTTTTTT. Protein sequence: CASSLLLSPGELFF.

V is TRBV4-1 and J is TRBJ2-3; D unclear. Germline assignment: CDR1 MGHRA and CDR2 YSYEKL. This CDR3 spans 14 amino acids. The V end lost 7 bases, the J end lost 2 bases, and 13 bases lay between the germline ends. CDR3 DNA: TGCGCCAGCAACCTGGCCCTTATCACAGATACGCAGTATTTT. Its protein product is CASNLALITDTQYF.

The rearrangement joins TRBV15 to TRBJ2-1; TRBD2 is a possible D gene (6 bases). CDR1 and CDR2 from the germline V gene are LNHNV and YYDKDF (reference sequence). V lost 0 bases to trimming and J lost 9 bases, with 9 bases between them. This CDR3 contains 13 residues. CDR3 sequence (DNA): TGTGCCACCAGCAGAGAATTAGCGGTTGAGCAGTTCTTC. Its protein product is CATSRELAVEQFF.

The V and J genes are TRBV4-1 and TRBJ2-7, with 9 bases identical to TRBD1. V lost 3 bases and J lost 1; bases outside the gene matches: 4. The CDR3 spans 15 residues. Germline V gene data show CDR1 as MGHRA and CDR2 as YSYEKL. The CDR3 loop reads CASSHPGQGSYEQYF. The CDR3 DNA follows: TGCGCCAGCAGCCACCCGGGACAGGGATCCTACGAGCAGTACTTC.

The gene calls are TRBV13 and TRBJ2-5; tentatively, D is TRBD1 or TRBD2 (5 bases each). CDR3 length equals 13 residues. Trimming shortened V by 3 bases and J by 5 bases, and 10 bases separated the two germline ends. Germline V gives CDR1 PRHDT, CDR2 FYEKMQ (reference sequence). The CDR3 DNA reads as TGTGCCAGCAGCTTTGGGGGTTCCGAGACCCAGTACTTC. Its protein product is CASSFGGSETQYF.

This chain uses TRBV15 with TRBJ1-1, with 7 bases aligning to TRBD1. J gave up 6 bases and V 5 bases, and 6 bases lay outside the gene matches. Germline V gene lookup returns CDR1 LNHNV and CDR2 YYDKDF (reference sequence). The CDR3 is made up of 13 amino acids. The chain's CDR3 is CATSRWQGAEAFF. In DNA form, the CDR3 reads TGTGCCACCAGCCGATGGCAGGGGGCTGAAGCTTTCTTT.

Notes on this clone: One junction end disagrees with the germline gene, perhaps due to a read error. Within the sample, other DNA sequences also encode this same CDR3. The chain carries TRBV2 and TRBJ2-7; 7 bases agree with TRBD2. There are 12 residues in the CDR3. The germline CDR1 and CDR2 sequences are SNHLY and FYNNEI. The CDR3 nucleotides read TGCGCCAGCAGTCTAACTAGCGAAGGGCAGTACTTC. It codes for CASSLTSEGQYF.

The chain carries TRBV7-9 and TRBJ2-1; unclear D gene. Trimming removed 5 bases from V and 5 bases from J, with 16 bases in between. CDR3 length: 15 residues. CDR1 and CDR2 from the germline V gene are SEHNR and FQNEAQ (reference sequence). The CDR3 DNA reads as TGTGCCAGCAGCCCAAATGTAGGAGTCAACAATGAGCAGTTCTTC. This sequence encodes CASSPNVGVNNEQFF.